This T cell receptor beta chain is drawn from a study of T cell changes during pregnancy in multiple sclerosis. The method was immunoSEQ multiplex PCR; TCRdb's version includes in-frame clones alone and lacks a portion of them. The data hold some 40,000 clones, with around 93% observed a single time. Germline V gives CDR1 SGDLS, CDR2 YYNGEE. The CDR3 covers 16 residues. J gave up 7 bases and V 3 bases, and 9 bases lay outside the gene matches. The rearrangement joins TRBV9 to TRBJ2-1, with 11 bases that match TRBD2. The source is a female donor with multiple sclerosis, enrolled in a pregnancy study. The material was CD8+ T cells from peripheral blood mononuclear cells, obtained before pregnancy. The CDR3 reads CASSGVAGGGGNEQFF. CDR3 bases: TGTGCCAGCAGCGGCGTAGCGGGAGGGGGCGGAAATGAGCAGTTCTTC.